This is a list of T cell receptor beta chains from one sample in a study of vaccination and CD4 T cells after COVID-19. Antigen specificity for these receptors is unknown. TCRdb re-analysed the PCR reads in MiXCR, keeping a single row per CDR3 protein. The sample yields about 17,000 distinct CDR3 sequences, around 58% seen once. Sequencing was performed on CD4+ T cells from blood, cultured in vitro. These receptors originate from a human donor who had recovered from COVID-19. Each CDR3 is given with its conserved first and last residue. The D gene is left open where the match is weak. Only some rows state a clone size, as once, few, many or a class for expanded clones.

j_call,clone_size,v_call,d_call,cdr3_aa,cdr3_nt
TRBJ2-3,few,TRBV20-1,-,CSASPDIFSRDTQYF,TGCAGTGCTAGTCCGGACATCTTCAGTCGGGATACGCAGTATTTT
TRBJ1-1,few,TRBV6-2/TRBV6-3,-,CASRLTGGTEAFF,TGTGCCAGCAGACTCACAGGTGGCACTGAAGCTTTCTTT
TRBJ1-2,-,TRBV7-2,-,CASSGVQNYGYTF,TGTGCCAGCTCGGGGGTGCAGAACTATGGCTACACCTTC
TRBJ2-3,-,TRBV20-1,-,CSARHPPWDTQYF,TGCAGTGCTAGGCATCCCCCTTGGGATACGCAGTATTTT
TRBJ2-7,-,TRBV7-8,TRBD1,CASSLSEDRGYEQYF,TGTGCCAGCAGCTTAAGTGAGGACAGGGGGTACGAGCAGTACTTC
TRBJ2-5,-,TRBV20-1,TRBD2,CSATSPWTSGTSRETQYF,TGCAGTGCTACAAGCCCCTGGACTAGCGGGACCTCCAGGGAGACCCAGTACTTC
TRBJ2-7,once,TRBV5-1,TRBD2,CASSLVAGGRYEQYF,TGCGCCAGCAGCTTGGTAGCGGGAGGGCGGTACGAGCAGTACTTC
TRBJ2-7,-,TRBV20-1,-,CSARRWGLDEQYF,TGCAGTGCTAGACGGTGGGGTCTAGACGAGCAGTACTTC
TRBJ1-2,-,TRBV6-1,TRBD1,CASSVGQLGGYTF,TGTGCCAGCAGTGTGGGACAGTTGGGGGGCTACACCTTC
TRBJ2-1,-,TRBV20-1,-,CSARDYRDLGSRFF,TGCAGTGCTAGGGATTACCGGGACCTCGGATCTAGGTTCTTC
TRBJ2-2,-,TRBV7-2,TRBD2,CASSLVRTSGRDTGELFF,TGTGCCAGCAGCTTGGTCCGCACTAGCGGGAGGGATACCGGGGAGCTGTTTTTT
TRBJ2-3,once,TRBV7-2,-,CASSRFRALGDTQYF,TGTGCCAGCAGCCGATTCCGGGCCCTGGGCGATACGCAGTATTTT
TRBJ2-2,-,TRBV7-2,-,CASSRSGNTGELFF,TGTGCCAGCAGCCGTAGCGGAAACACCGGGGAGCTGTTTTTT